The entry that follows covers one T cell receptor (beta chain) sequence. This entry comes from a study of blood T cell repertoires in COVID-19. Original methodology: For nucleated cells, counts were estimated from reference gene primer amplification. Sequenced by immunoSEQ multiplex PCR; TCRdb stores in-frame clones only, minus some. That table furnishes V, J and clone size, whereas the DNA furnished D and trimming. The profile shows approximately 51,000 clones, around 86% of them singletons. Germline-derived CDR1 and CDR2 are SGHTA and FQGNSA. The V gene lost 1 base and the J gene lost 0 bases, with 4 bases spanning the gap. The CDR3 extends over 15 amino acids.

The specimen sequenced was peripheral blood. The chain uses TRBV7-2 and TRBJ2-6; D not certain. The TCR sequence derives from a man aged 45 to 65 with active COVID-19. Written as DNA, the CDR3 is TGTGCCAGCAGCTTAGTCCGCTCTGGGGCCAACGTCCTGACTTTC. It translates to CASSLVRSGANVLTF.